These T cell receptor beta chains were read from a single sample in a study of T cells in Graves' hyperthyroidism and ophthalmopathy. TCRdb called the multiplex PCR reads again in MiXCR, with one record for every CDR3 protein. Among over 700,000 distinct CDR3 sequences listed, roughly 37% were seen once. The material sequenced was blood. The receptors here all came from a young man with Graves' hyperthyroidism. Each CDR3 is given without its conserved first and last residue. Fields, in order: J gene, V gene, clone size, CDR3 protein. The listing skips clone size in some rows; elsewhere it reads once, few, many or a size class.

TRBJ1-2,TRBV29-1,NA,SSIWTGYGYT
TRBJ2-5,TRBV12-3/TRBV12-4,NA,ASSPRGSEGQPQY
TRBJ2-7,TRBV2,NA,ATVSVSGELY
TRBJ2-6,TRBV11-2,NA,ASSLSHRARANVLT
TRBJ1-5,TRBV20-1,many,SARDYRDNQPQH
TRBJ2-7,TRBV20-1,few,SARGQGFSGGYEQY
TRBJ2-7,TRBV7-9,NA,ASAGSRAQQY
TRBJ2-7,TRBV28,NA,ASSDRDAYEQY
TRBJ1-6,TRBV10-3,many,AISSTGTEENSPLH
TRBJ1-2,TRBV27,NA,ASSSVLGVGYT
TRBJ1-1,TRBV7-9,NA,ASSSIAGVGSTEAF
TRBJ1-5,TRBV10-3,many,AISRDRSNQPQH
TRBJ1-2,TRBV24-1,few,ATSEMTVPLPYGYT
TRBJ2-2,TRBV9,few,ASSVHRGGYTGELF
TRBJ1-6,TRBV2,many,ASSERRGNSPLH
TRBJ1-2,TRBV29-1,NA,SWGRATNGYT
TRBJ2-7,TRBV29-1,NA,SVDLRAQHEQY
TRBJ1-1,TRBV7-9,many,ASSPEQVEAF
TRBJ1-4,TRBV9,many,ASSVVEGEKLF
TRBJ2-5,TRBV7-3,once,APHLAGVRETQY
TRBJ1-2,TRBV7-9,many,ASSPFGVYGYT
TRBJ1-6,TRBV12-3/TRBV12-4,NA,ASSYTGVDSPLH
TRBJ2-7,TRBV24-1,many,ATSDPGRAYEQY
TRBJ1-1,TRBV7-3,NA,ASSPQTGDTEAF
TRBJ2-7,TRBV29-1,NA,SVERDGYEQY
TRBJ1-1,TRBV20-1,NA,SASGGNTGAF
TRBJ1-3,TRBV20-1,NA,SARETGPLSGNTIY
TRBJ2-7,TRBV20-1,few,SAREGGRDRGEQY
TRBJ1-5,TRBV7-6,NA,ASSSRTLRGDQPQH
TRBJ1-1,TRBV4-1,many,ASSQDPGNTEAF
TRBJ2-7,TRBV6-4,NA,ASSTPGSYPYEQY
TRBJ2-6,TRBV28,NA,ASSQQGGSGANVLT
TRBJ1-1,TRBV12-3/TRBV12-4,few,ASSPDREEDEAF
TRBJ1-1,TRBV12-3/TRBV12-4,NA,ASMVGYAF
TRBJ2-7,TRBV15,few,ASSPGGGLVHEQY
TRBJ1-3,TRBV7-6,NA,ASSLGYENTIY
TRBJ1-5,TRBV12-3/TRBV12-4,NA,ASSLFIQPQH
TRBJ1-5,TRBV12-3/TRBV12-4,many,ASSRTGGNQPQH
TRBJ2-5,TRBV2,few,ASSEGGVRRETQY
TRBJ1-2,TRBV6-5,few,ASSYASKGYGYT
TRBJ2-5,TRBV19,NA,ASSIEGLEETQY
TRBJ2-7,TRBV10-3,few,AISGEERAYEQY
TRBJ1-4,TRBV29-1,NA,SVEAGYSSSEMGEKLF
TRBJ2-7,TRBV7-9,once,ASSQSGQGTYEQY
TRBJ2-7,TRBV7-8,NA,ASSVGRTGYHEQY
TRBJ1-4,TRBV2,NA,ASRPHRGGDEKLF
TRBJ1-2,TRBV5-1,few,ASSLVGGPWPNYGYT
TRBJ1-1,TRBV7-6,many,ASSLGESAEAF